This T cell receptor beta chain was retrieved from a study of identical twins. Study-wide results and limits: Abundant beta clonotypes from cord blood had fewer insertions, unlike memory repertoires, which showed none. Conclusions rested on cross-sectional statistics rather than following the same donors.

Using its own MiXCR run on the 5' RACE reads, TCRdb lists one record per CDR3 protein. Seen here are 400,000 to 600,000 distinct CDR3 sequences, around 22% observed once, and the top ten hold about 0.48%. J was trimmed by 3 bases and V by 5 bases; bases with no gene match: 12. In germline, CDR1 is SGHVS, CDR2 FQNEAQ. The length of the CDR3 is 16 residues. With respect to this clonotype: Its antigen is unidentified.

These data also formed part of another study, on yellow fever vaccine responses in identical twins. That work adds: Twins' vaccine T cell response reportedly seemed partly convergent, partly personalized.

This receptor was identified in a woman younger than 30 in good health. The chain carries TRBV7-8 and TRBJ1-2; TRBD1 matches at 7 bases. The source material was CD4+ T cells sorted from blood. CDR3 DNA sequence: TGTGCCAGCAGCCCCCGCCCCAGGGGGACGGACTATGGCTACACCTTC. Amino acids: CASSPRPRGTDYGYTF.